This passage covers 29 T cell receptor beta chains from one sample sequenced in a study of cytomegalovirus exposure and HLA in healthy donors. The PCR was carried out with 60 Vbeta primers and 13 Jbeta primers. Profiling relied on immunoSEQ multiplex PCR, and the TCRdb table lists in-frame clones only, not all of them. The sample records around 180,000 clones, around 80% being singletons. The sample was PBMCs. Receptors were obtained from a man between 40 and 49 years old in good health and CMV-seronegative.

A few counts support this clone. This chain joins TRBV7-9 and TRBJ1-2, with D possibly TRBD1 on 5 matching bases. The CDR3 is 13 residues long. The V gene lost 3 bases and the J gene lost 0 bases, with 5 bases spanning the gap. From germline, CDR1 is SEHNR and CDR2 FQNEAQ (reference sequence). The DNA for the CDR3 is TGTGCCAGCAGCTTGACAGCTAACTATGGCTACACCTTC. Translated: CASSLTANYGYTF.

This chain joins TRBV14 and TRBJ2-1; 8 bases line up with TRBD1. The CDR3 covers 15 residues. Trimming took 3 bases from V and 5 from J; bases not matched to a gene: 6. Germline-derived CDR1 and CDR2 are SGHDN and FVKESK. The CDR3 DNA sequence: TGTGCCAGCAGCCATAGACAGGGGTTAAACAATGAGCAGTTCTTC. Translating gives CASSHRQGLNNEQFF.

The V gene is TRBV20-1, the J gene TRBJ1-3; D is perhaps TRBD1 (6 bases). V lost 3 bases to trimming and J lost 9 bases, with 9 bases between them. The CDR3 consists of 11 residues. Germline assignment: CDR1 DFQATT and CDR2 SNEGSKA (reference sequence). In DNA form, the CDR3 reads TGCAGTGCTAGGAGGGGGAGCACCATATATTTT. Its protein product is CSARRGSTIYF.

This clone was observed once. The rearrangement joins TRBV6-5 to TRBJ1-1; possibly TRBD1 for D (5 bases). Germline V gene sequence: CDR1 MNHEY, CDR2 SVGAGI. The CDR3 sequence is 15 residues long. V was cut by 0 bases and J by 3 bases, with 11 bases left in between. The CDR3 protein is CASSYSIGGYTEAFF. The CDR3 DNA is TGTGCCAGCAGTTACTCGATTGGGGGGTACACTGAAGCTTTCTTT.

This chain uses TRBV10-3 with TRBJ1-2; 10 nucleotides match TRBD1. Germline-derived CDR1 and CDR2 are ENHRY and SYGVKD. Trimming removed 6 bases from V and 1 base from J; junction bases left unmatched: 11. This CDR3 has 17 amino acids. DNA of the CDR3: TGTGCCATCAGCGAGAGGGACAGGGGATCGGGTAACTATGGCTACACCTTC. Amino acid sequence: CAISERDRGSGNYGYTF.

The rearrangement links TRBV7-9 to TRBJ2-3; 9 nucleotides align to TRBD2. V lost 1 base to trimming and J lost 3 bases; unmatched junction nucleotides: 2. This CDR3 contains 15 residues. From germline, CDR1 is SEHNR and CDR2 FQNEAQ (reference sequence). The CDR3: CASSLGGGATDTQYF. Written as DNA, the CDR3 is TGTGCCAGCAGCTTAGGCGGGGGGGCTACAGATACGCAGTATTTT.

J is TRBJ2-4 and V is TRBV18; 7 nucleotides align to TRBD1. The CDR3 sequence is 14 residues long. Trimming removed 4 bases from V and 5 bases from J; junction bases left unmatched: 5. In germline, CDR1 is KGHSH, CDR2 LQKENI. CDR3 sequence reads: CASSLTGTENIQYF. CDR3 bases: TGTGCCAGCTCACTCACCGGGACAGAAAACATTCAGTACTTC.

This chain uses TRBV5-6 with TRBJ2-5; D possibly corresponds to TRBD1 (6 bases). CDR1 is SGHDT and CDR2 is YYEEEE in the germline V gene. Trimming pared 3 bases from V and 5 bases from J, leaving 14 bases between. The length of the CDR3 is 14 residues. The CDR3 DNA reads TGTGCCAGCAGCTCACAGGGTGAGGGGGAGACCCAGTACTTC. As protein: CASSSQGEGETQYF.

This chain joins TRBV6-6 and TRBJ1-6, with D hard to call. The CDR3 runs to 15 residues. Germline V gene lookup returns CDR1 MNHNY and CDR2 SVGAGI (reference sequence). V was clipped by 2 bases and J by 6 bases, with 11 bases between them. CDR3: CASSYVSGLNSPLHF. DNA of the CDR3: TGTGCCAGCAGTTACGTCAGTGGGCTTAATTCACCCCTCCACTTT.

The chain couples TRBV9 to TRBJ2-5; weak D call: TRBD1 (5 bases). Trimming stripped 0 bases from V and 2 bases from J, with 8 bases between. The germline CDR1 and CDR2 sequences are SGDLS and YYNGEE. This CDR3 contains 14 residues. The CDR3: CASSVARQQETQYF. CDR3 DNA sequence: TGTGCCAGCAGCGTAGCGAGACAGCAAGAGACCCAGTACTTC.

The CDR3 region has the DNA TGTGCCAGCAGTTTATCGTACCCGTCTAGCTATGGCTACACCTTC. It specifies CASSLSYPSSYGYTF. This rearrangement joins TRBV27 to TRBJ1-2; the D is unclear. CDR3 length equals 15 residues. Trimming removed 0 bases from V and 4 bases from J, with 12 bases in between. Germline loops: CDR1 MNHEY, CDR2 SMNVEV (reference sequence).

This clone showed up just once. Other DNA sequences from this sample encode an identical CDR3 as well. The chain employs TRBV5-1 and TRBJ1-2; 8 bases line up with TRBD1. Per germline, CDR1 SGHRS and CDR2 YFSETQ. This CDR3 has 14 residues. Trimming cost V 2 bases and J 8 bases; bases outside gene matches: 8. CDR3 protein: CASSLGQGGYGYTF. CDR3 bases: TGCGCCAGCAGCTTAGGACAGGGAGGATACGGCTACACCTTC.

This chain connects TRBV6-5 to TRBJ1-1, with 7 nucleotides matching TRBD1. Germline-derived CDR1 and CDR2 are MNHEY and SVGAGI. CDR3 size: 12 residues. V trimming: 5 bases; J trimming: 5 bases; junction bases outside the gene matches: 2. The CDR3 sequence is CASSNRGTEAFF. CDR3 nucleotide sequence: TGTGCCAGCAGTAACAGGGGAACTGAAGCTTTCTTT.

The table lists this clone with a count of one. DNA for the CDR3: TGCGCCAGCAGCCCTAGCGGGGGGTCCTCCTACAATGAGCAGTTCTTC. It translates to CASSPSGGSSYNEQFF. The chain recombines TRBV5-1 with TRBJ2-1; 11 nucleotides align to TRBD2. The CDR3 length is 16 residues. Germline CDR1 SGHRS, CDR2 YFSETQ. Trimming took 4 bases from V and 0 from J; bases not matched to a gene: 3.

The chain links TRBV18 to TRBJ1-2; TRBD1 matches at 9 bases. The germline V gene encodes CDR1 KGHSH and CDR2 LQKENI. This CDR3 is built from 15 residues. Trimming at V came to 4 bases and at J to 3 bases, leaving 6 bases not matched to a gene. The CDR3 protein is CASSLDRGFDYGYTF. CDR3 DNA: TGTGCCAGCTCACTCGACAGGGGGTTCGACTATGGCTACACCTTC.

The genes are TRBV27 and TRBJ2-7, with a possible D match to TRBD2 (6 bases). Germline values: CDR1 MNHEY, CDR2 SMNVEV (reference sequence). This CDR3 contains 12 residues. V was clipped by 4 bases and J by 7 bases, with 11 bases between them. The chain's CDR3 is CASSYPEGEQYF. CDR3 coding DNA: TGTGCCAGCAGTTACCCGGAGGGGGAGCAGTACTTC.

CDR3 coding DNA: TGCGCCAGCAGCCGGGACAGGGGAGGAAATGAGCAGTTCTTC. As protein: CASSRDRGGNEQFF. V usage is TRBV5-1 and J usage is TRBJ2-1, with TRBD1 identical over 10 bases. The junction had 5 bases not matched to a gene; V was cut back by 4 bases and J by 7 bases. This CDR3 has 14 amino acids. Germline assignment: CDR1 SGHRS and CDR2 YFSETQ.

CDR3 in DNA: TGTGCCTGGAGTACACCGGGGGGGGCGAGCACTGAAGCTTTCTTT. It is translated as CAWSTPGGASTEAFF. The gene calls are TRBV30 and TRBJ1-1, with D tentatively TRBD1 (6 bases). This CDR3 has 15 residues. Germline CDR1 reads GTSNPN; CDR2 reads SVGIG (reference sequence). Trimming stripped 2 bases from V and 4 bases from J, with 17 bases between.

Comments on this clone: One end of the junction varies from germline; a read error may be responsible. V gene TRBV18 combines with J gene TRBJ2-7; TRBD2 agrees at 8 bases. CDR1 is KGHSH and CDR2 is LQKENI in the germline V gene. The CDR3 loop spans 14 amino acids. CDR3 sequence: CASSPSVAGNWFHF. CDR3 DNA: TGTGCCAGCTCACCAAGTGTAGCGGGGAACTGGTTCCACTTC.

The chain is built from TRBV6-1 and TRBJ1-5, with 7 positions matching TRBD1. Germline V gene sequence: CDR1 MNHNS, CDR2 SASEGT. CDR3 length equals 14 residues. J gave up 7 bases and V 6 bases, and 9 bases lay outside the gene matches. The CDR3 region is CASRKTGSEQPQHF. The CDR3 DNA follows: TGTGCCAGCAGGAAGACAGGGTCGGAGCAGCCCCAGCATTTT.

The chain links TRBV6-5 to TRBJ2-7; possibly TRBD2 for D (6 bases). V lost 4 bases, J lost 3 bases, and 13 bases lay in between. The CDR3 spans 14 residues. Germline CDR1 reads MNHEY; CDR2 reads SVGAGI. In DNA, the CDR3 is TGTGCCAGCAGTTTGGGACTCCCTAACTACGAGCAGTACTTC. Residues: CASSLGLPNYEQYF.

There are a few counts of this clone. The rearrangement joins TRBV7-2 to TRBJ1-5, with a weak D call TRBD1 (6 bases). The V end was cut by 6 bases, the J end by 1 base, with 22 bases between. The germline V gene has CDR1 SGHTA and CDR2 FQGNSA. The CDR3 is made up of 18 amino acids. The CDR3 loop reads CASSSVAGAFSSNQPQHF. In DNA, the CDR3 is TGTGCCAGCAGTTCAGTCGCAGGGGCCTTCTCCAGCAATCAGCCCCAGCATTTT.

The CDR3 loop reads CASSPRLAGEQNEQFF. In nucleotides, the CDR3 is TGTGCCAGCAGCCCGCGACTAGCGGGGGAACAAAATGAGCAGTTCTTC. V usage is TRBV9 and J usage is TRBJ2-1; 12 bases are a match to TRBD2. Germline-derived CDR1 and CDR2 are SGDLS and YYNGEE. The ends lost 4 bases at V and 7 bases at J; junction bases unmatched: 9. The length of the CDR3 is 16 residues.

This clone turned up a few times. The gene calls are TRBV7-8 and TRBJ2-7; 7 bases map to TRBD2. The CDR3 sequence is 14 residues long. With 5 bases clipped from V and 0 bases from J, the junction kept 4 bases outside the gene matches. Per the germline V gene, CDR1 is SGHVS and CDR2 is FQNEAQ. The CDR3 reads CASSHRTSSYEQYF. The CDR3 nucleotides are TGTGCCAGCAGCCACAGGACTAGCTCCTACGAGCAGTACTTC.

V and J are TRBV27 and TRBJ1-1; D unresolved. There are 15 residues in the CDR3. The V end was cut by 6 bases, the J end by 3 bases, with 17 bases between. The germline V gene encodes CDR1 MNHEY and CDR2 SMNVEV (reference sequence). The CDR3 spells CASRITPSGYTEAFF. The CDR3 DNA sequence: TGTGCCAGCAGAATTACCCCGTCGGGGTACACTGAAGCTTTCTTT.

The J gene is TRBJ1-1, the V gene TRBV12-5; the match to TRBD1 covers 7 bases. The length of the CDR3 is 14 residues. The germline CDR1 and CDR2 sequences are LGHNT and FRNRAP. The J segment lost 5 bases and the V segment lost 1 base, leaving 4 bases of the junction unmatched. The CDR3 DNA reads as TGTGCTAGTGGTTTGGAAGACAGGGCTACTGAAGCTTTCTTT. Translation gives CASGLEDRATEAFF.

The rearrangement joins TRBV12-5 to TRBJ1-5, with 10 bases lining up with TRBD1. The junction had 7 bases not matched to a gene; V was cut back by 1 base and J by 4 bases. Germline V CDR1 and CDR2: LGHNT, FRNRAP. The CDR3 is 17 amino acids. CDR3 residues: CASGLAHGTGVNQPQHF. In DNA form, the CDR3 reads TGTGCTAGTGGTTTGGCTCACGGGACAGGGGTAAATCAGCCCCAGCATTTT. The full variable domain, rest sourced from reference TRBV12-5 and TRBJ1-5, is DARVTQTPRHKVTEMGQEVTMRCQPILGHNTVFWYRQTMMQGLELLAYFRNRAPLDDSGMPKDRFSAEMPDATLATLKIQPSEPRDSAVYFCASGLAHGTGVNQPQHFGDGTRLSIL.

V and J are TRBV2 and TRBJ1-1; tentative D call: TRBD1 (5 bases). CDR3 length: 14 amino acids. Trimming cost V 8 bases and J 0 bases, with 13 bases left between them. Germline CDR1 SNHLY, CDR2 FYNNEI. CDR3 amino acids: CASWGDAMNTEAFF. The DNA for the CDR3 is TGTGCCAGCTGGGGGGACGCAATGAACACTGAAGCTTTCTTT.

The chain recombines TRBV7-9 with TRBJ1-1; maybe TRBD1 (6 bases). V lost 1 base to trimming and J lost 5 bases, with 11 bases between them. CDR1 SEHNR and CDR2 FQNEAQ come from the germline V gene (reference sequence). The CDR3 is made up of 14 amino acids. In nucleotides, the CDR3 is TGTGCCAGCAGCTTAGGGGAAGGGGGAACTGAAGCTTTCTTT. Its protein is CASSLGEGGTEAFF.